Shown below are 20 T cell receptor beta chains from a single sample sequenced in a study of Ad26.COV2.S vaccination and SARS-CoV-2 variants. Assay used: immunoSEQ multiplex PCR; TCRdb lists only in-frame clones, some missing. The data contain 350,000 to 450,000 clones, just over 90% of them singletons. This sample comprised peripheral blood, obtained after recovery from COVID-19. The receptors were gathered from a human donor who had recovered from COVID-19.

This clone has only one observation. V gene TRBV5-4 combines with J gene TRBJ2-1; 10 bases fit TRBD1. Germline trimming cut 5 bases from V and 7 bases from J; bases unmatched to any gene: 6. Germline-derived CDR1 and CDR2 are SGHNT and YYREEE (reference sequence). The CDR3 totals 14 residues. This CDR3 is CASRTGGALNEQFF. CDR3 nucleotide sequence: TGTGCCAGCAGGACAGGGGGCGCGTTAAATGAGCAGTTCTTC.

This clone is termed medium-sized. The chain has TRBV6-5 and TRBJ1-1; TRBD1 agrees at 8 bases. CDR1 is MNHEY and CDR2 is SVGAGI in the germline V gene. J gave up 4 bases and V 7 bases, and 8 bases lay outside the gene matches. The CDR3 has 14 residues. The CDR3 spells CASTADRAGTEAFF. The CDR3 DNA reads as TGTGCCAGCACCGCGGACAGGGCGGGCACTGAAGCTTTCTTT.

The chain carries TRBV4-1 and TRBJ2-5, with 8 bases matching TRBD2. The CDR3 runs to 15 residues. Germline V gene data show CDR1 as MGHRA and CDR2 as YSYEKL. V dropped 6 bases and J dropped 3; count of bases not matched to a gene: 9. The DNA for the CDR3 is TGCGCCAGCAGTACCAGCGGGAGCCACGAAGAGACCCAGTACTTC. This encodes CASSTSGSHEETQYF.

V is TRBV5-1 and J is TRBJ2-3; D not certain. Trimming removed 4 bases at V and 4 bases at J, with 19 bases between. Per germline, CDR1 SGHRS and CDR2 YFSETQ. There are 16 residues in the CDR3. The CDR3 reads CASSPVVGTAADTQYF. CDR3 in DNA: TGCGCCAGCAGCCCAGTAGTAGGAACAGCCGCAGATACGCAGTATTTT.

This clone appeared once. The chain employs TRBV18 and TRBJ2-2; TRBD1 matches 8 bases. In germline, CDR1 is KGHSH, CDR2 LQKENI. The V gene end was trimmed by 4 bases and the J gene end by 5 bases; junction bases not matched to a gene: 12. The CDR3 runs to 17 residues. The CDR3 loop is CASSQQDRALETGELFF. CDR3 DNA: TGTGCCAGCTCACAGCAGGACAGGGCTTTGGAGACCGGGGAGCTGTTTTTT.

The chain joins TRBV9 to TRBJ2-1; D ambiguous. Germline values: CDR1 SGDLS, CDR2 YYNGEE. This CDR3 spans 11 amino acids. V was clipped by 0 bases and J by 10 bases, with 5 bases between them. In DNA form, the CDR3 reads TGTGCCAGCAGCGTAGCGGCCGAGCAGTTCTTC. Protein: CASSVAAEQFF.

This chain uses TRBV19 with TRBJ1-1; no clear D. V lost 7 bases and J 1 base, leaving 16 bases between the germline ends. Germline CDR1 reads LNHDA; CDR2 reads SQIVND (reference sequence). CDR3 length: 15 residues. The CDR3 reads CASTPGRLENTEAFF. DNA for the CDR3: TGTGCCAGTACACCCGGCAGACTGGAGAACACTGAAGCTTTCTTT.

The chain combines TRBV7-9 with TRBJ2-7, with D possibly being TRBD1 or TRBD2 (5 bases each). This CDR3 is built from 13 residues. V gave up 1 base and J gave up 6 bases, with 10 bases separating them. Germline-derived CDR1 and CDR2 are SEHNR and FQNEAQ (reference sequence). For the CDR3, the DNA is TGTGCCAGCAGCTTAGGAGGGGTTAGCGAGCAGTACTTC. Protein sequence: CASSLGGVSEQYF.

This chain uses TRBV7-2 with TRBJ2-1; TRBD2 agrees at 9 bases. Trimming cost V 0 bases and J 8 bases; bases outside gene matches: 2. The CDR3 spans 14 residues. The germline V gene encodes CDR1 SGHTA and CDR2 FQGNSA. This CDR3 is CASSLAGTSHEQFF. As DNA, the CDR3 is TGTGCCAGCAGCTTAGCGGGGACTAGCCATGAGCAGTTCTTC.

This chain links TRBV6-5 with TRBJ2-1, with D perhaps TRBD2 (6 bases). Germline V gene data show CDR1 as MNHEY and CDR2 as SVGAGI. This CDR3 region has 15 residues. V lost 0 bases and J lost 9, with 15 bases in between. CDR3 region: CASSYSGGPGVEQFF. The CDR3 DNA reads TGTGCCAGCAGTTACTCGGGGGGACCTGGGGTTGAGCAGTTCTTC.

The chain has TRBV19 and TRBJ2-2; 7 nucleotides align to TRBD2. The CDR3 contains 17 residues. J gave up 0 bases and V 3 bases, and 7 bases lay outside the gene matches. Germline-derived CDR1 and CDR2 are LNHDA and SQIVND (reference sequence). In nucleotides, the CDR3 is TGTGCCAGTAGTATGTTGCCTAGCGGCCCGAACACCGGGGAGCTGTTTTTT. It encodes CASSMLPSGPNTGELFF. Variable domain in full (rest from reference TRBV19 and TRBJ2-2): DGGITQSPKYLFRKEGQNVTLSCEQNLNHDAMYWYRQDPGQGLRLIYYSQIVNDFQKGDIAEGYSVSREKKESFPLTVTSAQKNPTAFYLCASSMLPSGPNTGELFFGEGSRLTVL.

The V and J genes are TRBV2 and TRBJ1-5; the match to TRBD1 covers 7 bases. The CDR3 runs to 19 residues. V lost 2 bases, J lost 2 bases, and 15 bases stayed unmatched. Germline V gives CDR1 SNHLY, CDR2 FYNNEI. This chain's CDR3 is CASSESGEIITGGNQPQHF. CDR3 coding DNA: TGTGCCAGCAGTGAATCGGGAGAGATCATAACAGGGGGCAATCAGCCCCAGCATTTT.

This rearrangement joins TRBV27 to TRBJ2-5; D could derive from TRBD1 or TRBD2 (5 bases each). CDR3 length: 14 amino acids. The V gene's germline CDR1 is MNHEY and CDR2 SMNVEV (reference sequence). V lost 7 bases and J lost 4, with 16 bases in between. The CDR3 DNA reads TGTGCCAGCAAACTCTCCGGGGCCCGAGAGACCCAGTACTTC. This encodes CASKLSGARETQYF.

J is TRBJ1-2 and V is TRBV15; D may be TRBD1 (6 bases). Trimming stripped 1 base from V and 3 bases from J, with 9 bases between. Germline V gene sequence: CDR1 LNHNV, CDR2 YYDKDF (reference sequence). CDR3 length: 14 residues. In DNA form, the CDR3 reads TGTGCCACCAGCAGAGGGGGGGCGGACTATGGCTACACCTTC. Protein product: CATSRGGADYGYTF.

The V call is TRBV9, the J call TRBJ2-2; perhaps TRBD2 as D (5 bases). The CDR3 covers 14 residues. The V and J ends lost 0 bases and 6 bases respectively, with 9 bases between them. CDR1 is SGDLS and CDR2 is YYNGEE in the germline V gene. The CDR3: CASSVGASPGELFF. The DNA of the CDR3 is TGTGCCAGCAGCGTAGGGGCTAGCCCCGGGGAGCTGTTTTTT. Looking up the rest from reference TRBV9 and TRBJ2-2 gives the full variable domain: DSGVTQTPKHLITATGQRVTLRCSPRSGDLSVYWYQQSLDQGLQFLIQYYNGEERAKGNILERFSAQQFPDLHSELNLSSLELGDSALYFCASSVGASPGELFFGEGSRLTVL.

About this clone itself: An end of the junction does not agree with germline; a read error may underlie this. The chain employs TRBV9 and TRBJ1-2, with D uncertain. The CDR3 totals 10 residues. Germline V lookup: CDR1 SGDLS, CDR2 YYNGEE. The DNA of the CDR3 is TGTGCCAGCAGCGGAACTGTGTTCGCCTTC. Its protein product is CASSGTVFAF.

The chain links TRBV3-1 (or the pseudogene TRBV3-2) to TRBJ1-2, with D perhaps matching TRBD1 (5 bases). The V gene's germline CDR1 is LGHDT and CDR2 YNNKEL (reference sequence). CDR3 length equals 16 residues. V was shortened by 6 bases and J by 4 bases, with 21 bases between the two germline ends. The CDR3: CASRTLDTPGSYGYTF. In DNA form, the CDR3 reads TGTGCCAGCAGGACCCTGGACACCCCGGGCTCCTATGGCTACACCTTC.

The chain uses TRBV4-1 and TRBJ2-4; TRBD2 might be the D (7 bases). This CDR3 contains 15 residues. The germline V and J ends were trimmed by 3 bases and 8 bases, with 17 bases remaining between them. From germline, CDR1 is MGHRA and CDR2 YSYEKL. CDR3 residues: CASSQLLGGADIQYF. As DNA, the CDR3 is TGCGCCAGCAGCCAGTTGTTGGGGGGGGCGGACATTCAGTACTTC.

The V gene is TRBV3-1 (or the pseudogene TRBV3-2), the J gene TRBJ2-5; D is undetermined. CDR3 length: 13 amino acids. Trimming cost V 1 base and J 4 bases, with 7 bases left between them. Germline CDR1 reads LGHDT; CDR2 reads YNNKEL (reference sequence). CDR3 protein: CASSQGLGETQYF. In nucleotides, the CDR3 is TGTGCCAGCAGCCAAGGGTTGGGAGAGACCCAGTACTTC.

The V call is TRBV9, the J call TRBJ1-1, with 7 bases identical to TRBD1. The germline gives CDR1 SGDLS, CDR2 YYNGEE. The J segment lost 0 bases and the V segment lost 4 bases, leaving 12 bases of the junction unmatched. The CDR3 totals 17 residues. The CDR3 spells CASSTGWGQSLNTEAFF. CDR3 DNA sequence: TGTGCCAGCAGCACTGGGTGGGGACAGAGCTTGAACACTGAAGCTTTCTTT.